These T cell receptor beta chains were read from a single sample in a study of blood T cell repertoires in COVID-19. Measured with immunoSEQ multiplex PCR; TCRdb has only the in-frame clones, and not every one. The sample yields about 130,000 clones, roughly 83% seen once. Sample: peripheral blood. The receptors shown here come from a woman in her forties or fifties with acute or convalescent COVID-19. Each CDR3 is given with its conserved first and last residue. The order of the fields is J gene, D gene, V gene, clone size, CDR3 length, CDR3 DNA, CDR3 protein. The D gene is left open where the match is weak. For some rows the clone size is stated as once, few or many, or as a class when expanded; others skip it.

>TRBJ1-2|.|TRBV12-3/TRBV12-4|few|12
TGTGCCAGCACCAGACATCTCACTGGCTACACCTTC
CASTRHLTGYTF
>TRBJ1-6|TRBD1|TRBV30|.|15
TGTGCCTGGAGGGAATTGGGGACAGGAGCTTCACCCCTCCACTTT
CAWRELGTGASPLHF
>TRBJ1-2|TRBD1|TRBV2|.|15
TGTGCCAGCAGTGATCAGGCAGGGGGTAACTATGGCTACACCTTC
CASSDQAGGNYGYTF
>TRBJ2-2|TRBD1|TRBV5-1|.|14
TGCGCCAGCAGCGGACAGGGAGAAACCGGGGAGCTGTTTTTT
CASSGQGETGELFF
>TRBJ2-7|.|TRBV2|.|16
TGTGCCAGCAGTCGCAGGGTGGCAGGTGCCTCCTACGAGCAGTACTTC
CASSRRVAGASYEQYF
>TRBJ2-3|.|TRBV20-1|.|11
TGCAGTGCCTACAGCACAGATACGCAGTATTTT
CSAYSTDTQYF
>TRBJ1-1|.|TRBV12-3/TRBV12-4|.|12
TGTGCCAGCAGTTTTAGTAGCACTGAAGCTTTCTTT
CASSFSSTEAFF
>TRBJ1-1|TRBD1|TRBV3-1/TRBV3-2|few|12
TGTGCCAGCAGCAGGACAGGGGATGAAGCTTTCTTT
CASSRTGDEAFF
>TRBJ2-7|TRBD2|TRBV7-2|.|15
TGTGCCAGCAGCCAAAGCGGGGGGCTCTCCTACGAGCAGTACTTC
CASSQSGGLSYEQYF
>TRBJ1-4|.|TRBV11-3|.|16
TGTGCCAGCAGCCCCACGGCGGGGGGAACTAATGAAAAACTGTTTTTT
CASSPTAGGTNEKLFF
>TRBJ2-2|TRBD1|TRBV6-4|once|16
TGTGCCACGCCGGGACAGCCTAGATCGAACACCGGGGAGCTGTTTTTT
CATPGQPRSNTGELFF
>TRBJ1-2|.|TRBV15|.|14
TGTGCCACCAGCAGAGTTGGGGAGGGCTATGGCTACACCTTC
CATSRVGEGYGYTF
>TRBJ2-4|TRBD1|TRBV19|.|15
TGTGCCAGTAGTTTTCAACCTGGACAGGGAAACATTCAGTACTTC
CASSFQPGQGNIQYF
>TRBJ2-3|TRBD1|TRBV5-6|.|16
TGTGCCAGCAGCTTAACTGACAGGGTGGGGACAGATACGCAGTATTTT
CASSLTDRVGTDTQYF
>TRBJ2-1|TRBD2|TRBV4-2|.|16
TGTGCCAGCAGCCAAGTAGCGGGGGGCTCCTACAATGAGCAGTTCTTC
CASSQVAGGSYNEQFF
>TRBJ2-1|TRBD2|TRBV7-3|.|16
TGTGCCAGCAGCTTATTTAGCGGGGCCTCCTACAATGAGCAGTTCTTC
CASSLFSGASYNEQFF
>TRBJ1-4|.|TRBV6-2/TRBV6-3|.|16
TGTGCCAGCAGTTACTCGACAGTGGCAACTAATGAAAAACTGTTTTTT
CASSYSTVATNEKLFF
>TRBJ2-7|.|TRBV21-1|.|17
TGTGCCAGCAGCCCCAGGGGGCTAGCGGGGGGGCAGGACGAGCAGTACTTC
CASSPRGLAGGQDEQYF
>TRBJ1-1|.|TRBV3-1/TRBV3-2|once|14
TGTGCCAGCAGCCAATTACAGGGTGAAACTGAAGCTTTCTTT
CASSQLQGETEAFF
>TRBJ1-6|TRBD1|TRBV19|many|18
TGTGCCAGTAGTATGAGAAGTCCCCGGGACAGATATAATTCACCCCTCCACTTT
CASSMRSPRDRYNSPLHF
>TRBJ1-2|TRBD1|TRBV5-4|once|15
TGTGCCAGCAGCCCGGGACAGGCGTCTAACTATGGCTACACCTTC
CASSPGQASNYGYTF
>TRBJ1-1|.|TRBV6-6|.|13
TGTGCCAGCAGTAGGAGGGGGAACACTGAAGCTTTCTTT
CASSRRGNTEAFF
>TRBJ2-5|.|TRBV2|.|13
TGTGCCAGCAGTATACAGGGACAAGAGACCCAGTACTTC
CASSIQGQETQYF
>TRBJ1-1|.|TRBV7-9|once|14
TGTGCCAGCAGCCCCCCCTATGGGAACACTGAAGCTTTCTTT
CASSPPYGNTEAFF
>TRBJ2-1|TRBD2|TRBV9|.|15
TGTGCCAGCAGCCTTTTGAGCGGGGGTGTGGATGAGCAGTTCTTC
CASSLLSGGVDEQFF
>TRBJ2-3|.|TRBV2|.|15
TGTGCCAGCAAGGCAGACATAGGGGGTACAGATACGCAGTATTTT
CASKADIGGTDTQYF
>TRBJ2-1|.|TRBV18|.|15
TGTGCCAGCTCACCCCGTGAGGGATCCGACAATGAGCAGTTCTTC
CASSPREGSDNEQFF
>TRBJ2-1|.|TRBV29-1|.|15
TGCAGCGTTATATCGCGACAGGCATCCTACAATGAGCAGTTCTTC
CSVISRQASYNEQFF